This T cell receptor beta chain was sequenced during a study of STAT3 mutations in large granular lymphocyte leukemia. At the level of the study: Over half of T-LGLL patients had one or more immunosuppressive regimens.

Points on this clone: Its matching antigen is unknown.

Study results and limitations: In T-cell large granular lymphocyte leukemia, about half of patients showed multiple immunodominant subclonotypes. No sample exists from the first appearance of each clone. TCR clonotype switching after therapy occurred in about 30% of the 18 patients.

Each sample's TCRbeta library yielded on average around 42,000 productive templates. The method was immunoSEQ multiplex PCR; TCRdb's version includes in-frame clones alone and lacks a portion of them. The table has a few hundred clones, 1.5% to 2% seen once. In germline, CDR1 is SGHRS, CDR2 YFSETQ. Trimming removed 0 bases from V and 5 bases from J, with 17 bases in between. CDR3 length equals 16 residues. The sequencing input was peripheral blood mononuclear cells. This sequence joins TRBV5-1 and TRBJ2-5; D may match TRBD1 or TRBD2 (7 bases each). This receptor was obtained from a boy under 18 with T-cell large granular lymphocyte leukemia. Some clones in this sample may be carry-over from other donors' samples. CDR3 sequence reads: CASSLGQGGIVETQYF. In nucleotides, the CDR3 is TGCGCCAGCAGCTTGGGGCAGGGGGGGATCGTCGAGACCCAGTACTTC.